This entry concerns a single T cell receptor beta chain. The likely explanation is a read error, given a far larger clone one base away. The data derive from a study of shared clonotypes between healthy human individuals. V was shortened by 4 bases and J by 2 bases, with 13 bases between the two germline ends. CDR1 and CDR2 (germline): SGHRS, YFSETQ. CDR3 length: 15 residues. At deep level, the assay was performed. For unsorted PBMC, 300 ng DNA per replicate equaled 32,000 or so T cell genomes. Study processing details: Without quality scores, immunoSEQ junctional reads could not be filtered like full-length reads. The data were produced by immunoSEQ multiplex PCR, yet TCRdb's version contains in-frame clones alone and is incomplete. The V and J calls and clone size are taken from that table; D and trimming were inferred from the DNA. This table has more than 400,000 clones, over 70% appearing once.

Within Nashville, Tennessee resided all donors, each a Caucasian adult. The sequence was collected from a middle-aged woman in good health. Some clones in this sample may be carry-over from other donors' samples. This chain uses TRBV5-1 with TRBJ2-1, with D maybe TRBD2 (6 bases). Sample: PBMCs. In DNA, the CDR3 is TGCGCCAGCAGCCCGGGACGGGGGACCTACAATGAGCAGTTCTTC. Amino acids: CASSPGRGTYNEQFF.